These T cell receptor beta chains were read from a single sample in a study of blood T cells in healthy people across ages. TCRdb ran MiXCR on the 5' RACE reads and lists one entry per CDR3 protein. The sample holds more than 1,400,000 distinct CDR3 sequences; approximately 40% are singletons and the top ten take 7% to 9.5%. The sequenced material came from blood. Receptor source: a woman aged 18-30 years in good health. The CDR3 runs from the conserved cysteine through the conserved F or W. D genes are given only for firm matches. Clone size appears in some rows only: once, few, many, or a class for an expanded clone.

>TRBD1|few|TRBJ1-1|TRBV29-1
CSVHNTGGTEAFF
TGCAGCGTACACAACACAGGGGGAACTGAAGCTTTCTTT
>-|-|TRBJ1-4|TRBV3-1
CASSHNGALGQNEKLFF
TGTGCCAGCAGCCACAATGGGGCGCTGGGACAAAATGAAAAACTGTTTTTT
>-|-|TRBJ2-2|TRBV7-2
CASSLKPPDHAGELFF
TGTGCCAGCAGCTTAAAGCCGCCAGATCACGCCGGGGAGCTGTTTTTT
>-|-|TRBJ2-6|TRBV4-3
CASGTESSGANVLTF
TGCGCCAGTGGGACGGAGAGCTCTGGGGCCAACGTCCTGACTTTC
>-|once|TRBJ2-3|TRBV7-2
CAGSLMADSTDTQYF
TGTGCCGGCAGCTTAATGGCAGATAGCACAGATACGCAGTATTTT
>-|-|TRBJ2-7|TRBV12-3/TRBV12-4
CASSLNPTGEQYF
TGTGCCAGCAGTTTAAACCCTACAGGGGAGCAGTACTTC
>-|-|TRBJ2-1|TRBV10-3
CAISESEGAQFF
TGTGCCATCAGTGAGTCTGAGGGCGCACAGTTCTTC
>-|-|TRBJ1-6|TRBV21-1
CASPLSRSRVWVSSPLHF
TGTGCCAGCCCCCTCTCGAGGAGTCGGGTCTGGGTTAGTTCACCCCTCCACTTT
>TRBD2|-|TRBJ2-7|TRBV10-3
CAISESASGGAYEQYF
TGTGCCATCAGTGAGTCGGCTAGCGGGGGGGCGTACGAGCAGTACTTC
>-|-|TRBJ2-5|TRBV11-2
CASTLGGQETQYF
TGTGCCAGCACCCTTGGGGGGCAGGAGACCCAGTACTTC
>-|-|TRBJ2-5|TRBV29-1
CSVETRLTETQYF
TGCAGCGTGGAGACCAGGCTTACAGAGACCCAGTACTTC
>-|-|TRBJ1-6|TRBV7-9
CASSLASVGNSPLHF
TGTGCCAGCAGCTTAGCTTCCGTTGGGAATTCACCCCTCCACTTT
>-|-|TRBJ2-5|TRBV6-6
CASSYPKEQQYF
TGTGCCAGCAGTTACCCTAAGGAACAGCAGTACTTC
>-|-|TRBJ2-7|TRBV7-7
CASSLDVGSGYNEQYF
TGTGCCAGCAGCTTAGACGTGGGTAGCGGTTACAATGAGCAGTACTTC
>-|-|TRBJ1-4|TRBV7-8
CASSLAWAKSGEKLFF
TGTGCCAGCAGCTTAGCGTGGGCTAAAAGTGGGGAAAAACTGTTTTTT
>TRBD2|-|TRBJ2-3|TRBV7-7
CASSFGGSMTDTQYF
TGTGCCAGCAGCTTTGGCGGGAGTATGACAGATACGCAGTATTTT
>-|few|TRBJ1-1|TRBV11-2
CASSLVAGPTEAFF
TGTGCCAGCAGCTTAGTTGCAGGGCCCACTGAAGCTTTCTTT
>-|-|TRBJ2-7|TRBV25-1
CASSFRREQYF
TGTGCCAGCAGTTTTAGGCGCGAGCAGTACTTC
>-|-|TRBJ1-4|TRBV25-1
CATTPRGDQEKLFF
TGTGCCACCACACCTAGAGGGGATCAAGAAAAACTGTTTTTT
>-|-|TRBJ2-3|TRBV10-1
CASSEEASGSDTQYF
TGCGCCAGCAGTGAGGAAGCTTCAGGGTCAGATACGCAGTATTTT
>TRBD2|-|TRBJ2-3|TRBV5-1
CASSPQGLGVPDTQYF
TGCGCCAGCAGCCCCCAGGGACTAGGTGTTCCAGATACGCAGTATTTT
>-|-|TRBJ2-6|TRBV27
CASSTALRTGANVLTF
TGTGCCAGCAGTACCGCATTAAGGACCGGGGCCAACGTCCTGACTTTC
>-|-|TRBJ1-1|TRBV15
CATSRAGGHAFF
TGTGCCACCAGCAGAGCTGGGGGGCATGCTTTCTTT
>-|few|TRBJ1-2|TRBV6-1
CASSGYRTEMGGYTF
TGTGCCAGCAGTGGATACCGGACGGAAATGGGGGGCTACACCTTC
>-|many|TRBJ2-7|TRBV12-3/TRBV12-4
CASSKRYEQYF
TGTGCCAGCAGTAAACGCTACGAGCAGTACTTC
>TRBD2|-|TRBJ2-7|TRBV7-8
CASSPWQGGSYEQYF
TGTGCCAGCAGCCCCTGGCAGGGAGGGTCCTACGAGCAGTACTTC
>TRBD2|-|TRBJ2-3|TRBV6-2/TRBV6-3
CASRAPGRDTQYF
TGTGCCAGCAGAGCTCCCGGGAGGGATACGCAGTATTTT
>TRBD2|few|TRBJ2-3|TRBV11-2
CASSSGLAGNTDTQYF
TGTGCCAGCAGCTCCGGACTAGCGGGAAACACAGATACGCAGTATTTT
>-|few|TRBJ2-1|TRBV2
CASSDPRSEQFF
TGTGCCAGCAGTGACCCCAGGAGTGAGCAGTTCTTC
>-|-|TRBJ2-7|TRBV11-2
CASSRGAFYNEQYF
TGTGCCAGCAGCCGGGGGGCCTTTTACAATGAGCAGTACTTC
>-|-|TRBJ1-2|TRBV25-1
CASSEGNSYGYTF
TGTGCCAGCAGTGAAGGGAACAGTTATGGCTACACCTTC
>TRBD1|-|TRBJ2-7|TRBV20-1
CSARGTEGAASSYEQYF
TGCAGTGCTAGAGGGACCGAGGGGGCGGCGAGCTCCTACGAGCAGTACTTC
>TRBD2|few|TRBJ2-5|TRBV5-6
CASSWTSGGLETQYF
TGTGCCAGCAGCTGGACTAGCGGGGGGCTGGAGACCCAGTACTTC
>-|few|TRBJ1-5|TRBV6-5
CASRGLSNQPQHF
TGTGCCAGCAGGGGACTGAGCAATCAGCCCCAGCATTTT
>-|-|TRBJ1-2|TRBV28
CASTPISGYYGYTF
TGTGCCAGCACCCCTATTTCAGGGTACTATGGCTACACCTTC
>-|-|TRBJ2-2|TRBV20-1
CSASPGAGDTGELFF
TGCAGTGCTTCCCCGGGGGCGGGAGATACCGGGGAGCTGTTTTTT
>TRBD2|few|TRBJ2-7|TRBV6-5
CASSYSKGSSGRYEQYF
TGTGCCAGCAGTTACTCGAAGGGATCTAGCGGGCGCTACGAGCAGTACTTC
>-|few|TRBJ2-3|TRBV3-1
CASSQERVTTDTQYF
TGTGCCAGCAGCCAAGAACGAGTAACCACAGATACGCAGTATTTT
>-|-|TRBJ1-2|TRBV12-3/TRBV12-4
CASSWKNGYTF
TGTGCCAGCAGTTGGAAGAATGGCTACACCTTC
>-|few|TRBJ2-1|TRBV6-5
CASGISSTSYNEQFF
TGTGCCAGCGGGATTAGCTCTACCTCCTACAATGAGCAGTTCTTC
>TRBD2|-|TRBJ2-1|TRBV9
CASSPSRGSLLGQFF
TGTGCCAGCAGCCCGAGTCGCGGGAGCCTCCTAGGGCAGTTCTTC
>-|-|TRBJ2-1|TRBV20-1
CSAIPRLARSYNEQFF
TGCAGTGCTATCCCCCGGCTAGCACGCTCCTACAATGAGCAGTTCTTC
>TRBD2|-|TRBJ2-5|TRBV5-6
CASKRQGGLETQYF
TGTGCCAGCAAGCGGCAGGGAGGGTTAGAGACCCAGTACTTC
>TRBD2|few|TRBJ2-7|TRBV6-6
CASSTGLDYEQYF
TGTGCCAGCAGTACCGGACTAGACTACGAGCAGTACTTC
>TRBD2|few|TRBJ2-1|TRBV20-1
CSAPGGGYLNNEQFF
TGCAGTGCCCCGGGAGGCGGATATTTAAACAATGAGCAGTTCTTC
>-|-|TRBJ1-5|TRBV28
CASSLSLINQPRHF
TGTGCCAGCAGTTTGTCGTTGATCAATCAGCCCCGGCATTTT
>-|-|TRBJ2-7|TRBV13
CASSLTRAGQYF
TGTGCCAGCAGCCTCACTAGAGCGGGGCAGTACTTC
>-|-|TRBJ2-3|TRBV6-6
CAIRTGADTQYF
TGTGCCATCAGGACCGGGGCAGATACGCAGTATTTT
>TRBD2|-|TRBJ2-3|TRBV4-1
CASSQVGVTSGGRDTQYF
TGCGCCAGCAGCCAAGTTGGAGTAACTAGCGGGGGGAGAGATACGCAGTATTTT
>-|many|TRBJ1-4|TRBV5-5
CASSLEGQSGAKLFF
TGTGCCAGCAGCTTGGAGGGGCAGTCCGGCGCAAAACTGTTTTTT
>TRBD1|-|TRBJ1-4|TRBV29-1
CSAQGEVGEKLFF
TGCAGCGCACAGGGGGAGGTCGGTGAAAAACTGTTTTTT
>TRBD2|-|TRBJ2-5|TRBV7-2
CASSLEASGHETQYF
TGTGCCAGCAGCTTAGAAGCTAGCGGACACGAGACCCAGTACTTC
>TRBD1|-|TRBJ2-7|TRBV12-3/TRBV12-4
CASSLALGTAESEQYF
TGTGCCAGCAGTTTAGCCTTAGGGACAGCGGAGAGCGAGCAGTACTTC
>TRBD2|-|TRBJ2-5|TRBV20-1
CSAEGTSGSNEQYF
TGCAGTGCTGAAGGGACTAGCGGGAGTAATGAGCAGTACTTC
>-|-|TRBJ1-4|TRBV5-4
CASRNATNEKLFF
TGTGCCAGCCGAAATGCAACTAATGAAAAACTGTTTTTT
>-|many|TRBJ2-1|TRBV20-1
CSARSANEQFF
TGCAGTGCTAGGTCGGCTAATGAGCAGTTCTTC
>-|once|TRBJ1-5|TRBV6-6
CASSYLEGVGHNQPQHF
TGTGCCAGCAGTTACTTGGAGGGGGTGGGCCACAATCAGCCCCAGCATTTT